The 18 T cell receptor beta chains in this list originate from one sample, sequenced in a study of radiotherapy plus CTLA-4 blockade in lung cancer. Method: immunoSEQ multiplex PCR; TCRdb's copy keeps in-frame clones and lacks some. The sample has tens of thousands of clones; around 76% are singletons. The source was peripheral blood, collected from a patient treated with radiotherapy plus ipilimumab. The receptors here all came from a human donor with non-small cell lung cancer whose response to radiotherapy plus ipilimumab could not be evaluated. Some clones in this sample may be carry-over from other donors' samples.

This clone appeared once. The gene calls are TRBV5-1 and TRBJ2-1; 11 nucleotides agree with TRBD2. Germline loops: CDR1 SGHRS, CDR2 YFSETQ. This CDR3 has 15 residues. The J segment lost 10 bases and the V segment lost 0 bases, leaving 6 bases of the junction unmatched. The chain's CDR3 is CASSLASGGPEEQFF. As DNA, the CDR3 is TGCGCCAGCAGCTTGGCTAGCGGGGGGCCTGAGGAGCAGTTCTTC.

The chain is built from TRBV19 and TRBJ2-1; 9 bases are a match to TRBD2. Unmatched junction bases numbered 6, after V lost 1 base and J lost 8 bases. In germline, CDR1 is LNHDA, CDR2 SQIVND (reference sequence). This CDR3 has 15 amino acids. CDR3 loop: CASSIVAGGPYEQFF. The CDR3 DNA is TGTGCCAGTAGTATAGTGGCGGGGGGGCCTTATGAGCAGTTCTTC.

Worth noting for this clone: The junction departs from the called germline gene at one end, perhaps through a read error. The chain's CDR3 is CASSEGPGVRDF. Written as DNA, the CDR3 is TGTGCCAGCAGTGAAGGGCCGGGGGTTCGGGACTTT. This chain connects TRBV6-5 to TRBJ1-6, with D tentatively TRBD1 (5 bases). The CDR3 consists of 12 residues. In germline, CDR1 is MNHEY, CDR2 SVGAGI.

The CDR3 region has the DNA TGTGCCAGCAGCTTAGCCCCCAGGCCACTCTCCTACGAGCAGTACTTC. It is translated as CASSLAPRPLSYEQYF. This sequence joins TRBV7-4 and TRBJ2-7, with D uncertain. Germline CDR1 is SGHVT and CDR2 is SQSDAQ. V was shortened by 0 bases and J by 0 bases, with 12 bases between the two germline ends. This CDR3 region has 16 residues.

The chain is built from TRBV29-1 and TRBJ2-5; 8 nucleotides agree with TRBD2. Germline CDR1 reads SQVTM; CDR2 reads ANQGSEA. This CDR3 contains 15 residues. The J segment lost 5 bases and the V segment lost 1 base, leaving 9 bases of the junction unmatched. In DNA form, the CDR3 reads TGCAGCGTTGAAGGGACTAGCAGGGGCGCCGAGACCCAGTACTTC. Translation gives CSVEGTSRGAETQYF.

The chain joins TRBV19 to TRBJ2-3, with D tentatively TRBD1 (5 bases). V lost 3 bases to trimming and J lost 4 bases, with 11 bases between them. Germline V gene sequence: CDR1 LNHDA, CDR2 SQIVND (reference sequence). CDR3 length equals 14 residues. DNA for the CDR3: TGTGCCAGTAGTATCGGGCAGGGCGCAGATACGCAGTATTTT. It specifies CASSIGQGADTQYF.

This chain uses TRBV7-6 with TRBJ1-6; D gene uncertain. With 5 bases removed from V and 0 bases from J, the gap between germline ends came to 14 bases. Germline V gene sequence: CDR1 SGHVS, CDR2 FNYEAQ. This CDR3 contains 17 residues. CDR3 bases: TGTGCCAGCAGCCGCACGCCCGTTAGCTCCTATAATTCACCCCTCCACTTT. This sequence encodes CASSRTPVSSYNSPLHF.

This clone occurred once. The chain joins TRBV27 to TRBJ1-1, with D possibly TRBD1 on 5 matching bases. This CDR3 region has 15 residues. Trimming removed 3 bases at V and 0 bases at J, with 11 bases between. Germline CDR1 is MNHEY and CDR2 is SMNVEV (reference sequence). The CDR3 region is CASSFSDRVNTEAFF. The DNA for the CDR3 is TGTGCCAGCAGTTTCTCCGACAGAGTGAACACTGAAGCTTTCTTT.

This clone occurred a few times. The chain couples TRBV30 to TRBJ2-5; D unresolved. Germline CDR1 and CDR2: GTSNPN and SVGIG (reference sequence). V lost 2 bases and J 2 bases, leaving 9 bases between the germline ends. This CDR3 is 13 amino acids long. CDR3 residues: CAWSTWLQETQYF. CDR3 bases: TGTGCCTGGAGTACCTGGCTGCAAGAGACCCAGTACTTC.

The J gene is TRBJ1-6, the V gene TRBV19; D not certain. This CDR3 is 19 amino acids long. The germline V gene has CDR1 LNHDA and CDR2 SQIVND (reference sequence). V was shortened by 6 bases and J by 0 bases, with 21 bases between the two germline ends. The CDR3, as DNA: TGTGCCAGTAGCGACGACATGAGGGCTGGAAGCTCCTATAATTCACCCCTCCACTTT. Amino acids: CASSDDMRAGSSYNSPLHF.

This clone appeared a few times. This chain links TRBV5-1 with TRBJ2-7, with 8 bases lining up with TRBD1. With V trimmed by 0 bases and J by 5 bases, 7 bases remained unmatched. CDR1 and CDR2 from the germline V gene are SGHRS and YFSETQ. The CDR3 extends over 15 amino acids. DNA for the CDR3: TGCGCCAGCAGCTTGGCCGACAGGGGAATTGACGAGCAGTACTTC. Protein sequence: CASSLADRGIDEQYF.

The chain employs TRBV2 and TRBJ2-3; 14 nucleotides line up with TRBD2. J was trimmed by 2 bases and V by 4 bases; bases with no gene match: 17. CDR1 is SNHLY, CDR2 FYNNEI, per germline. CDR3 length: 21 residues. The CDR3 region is CASSVKGLAGAPLQPTDTQYF. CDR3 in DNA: TGTGCCAGCAGTGTGAAGGGACTAGCGGGGGCTCCCCTCCAACCCACAGATACGCAGTATTTT.

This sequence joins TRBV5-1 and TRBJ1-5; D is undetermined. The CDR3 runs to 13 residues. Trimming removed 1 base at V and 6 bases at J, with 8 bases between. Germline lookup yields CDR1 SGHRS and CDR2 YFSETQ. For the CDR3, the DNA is TGCGCCAGCAGCTTGATACCCGGTCAGCCCCAGCATTTT. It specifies CASSLIPGQPQHF.

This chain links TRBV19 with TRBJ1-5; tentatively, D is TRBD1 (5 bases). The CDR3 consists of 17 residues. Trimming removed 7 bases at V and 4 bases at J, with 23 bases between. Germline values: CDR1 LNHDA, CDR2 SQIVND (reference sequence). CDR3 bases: TGTGCCAGTAAAGGGCTATTCTTCGACAGCGTTAATCAGCCCCAGCATTTT. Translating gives CASKGLFFDSVNQPQHF.

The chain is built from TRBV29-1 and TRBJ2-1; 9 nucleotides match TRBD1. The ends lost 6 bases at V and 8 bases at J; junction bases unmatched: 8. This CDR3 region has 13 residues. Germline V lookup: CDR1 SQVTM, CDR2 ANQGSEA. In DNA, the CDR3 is TGCAGCGTCCCTGGACAGGGGATCGATGAGCAGTTCTTC. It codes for CSVPGQGIDEQFF.

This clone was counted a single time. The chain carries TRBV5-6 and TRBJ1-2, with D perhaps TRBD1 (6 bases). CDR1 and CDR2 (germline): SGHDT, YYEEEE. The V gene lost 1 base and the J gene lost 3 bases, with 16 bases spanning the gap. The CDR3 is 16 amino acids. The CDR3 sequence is CASSLKGGAGDYGYTF. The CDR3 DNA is TGTGCCAGCAGCTTGAAGGGGGGCGCGGGGGACTATGGCTACACCTTC.

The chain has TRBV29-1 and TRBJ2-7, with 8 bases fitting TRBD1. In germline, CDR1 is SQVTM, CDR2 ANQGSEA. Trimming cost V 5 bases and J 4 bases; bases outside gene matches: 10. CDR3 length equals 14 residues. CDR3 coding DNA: TGCAGCGTTTTGTCAGGGGGCTTAGTATACGAGCAGTACTTC. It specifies CSVLSGGLVYEQYF.

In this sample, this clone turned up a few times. The DNA for the CDR3 is TGTGCCAGTAGTCGTCGGAGGGTCGGTGACACTGAAGCTTTCTTT. Amino acid sequence: CASSRRRVGDTEAFF. This rearrangement joins TRBV19 to TRBJ1-1; D is uncertain. V was trimmed by 5 bases and J by 3 bases, leaving 16 bases between them. Germline V gene lookup returns CDR1 LNHDA and CDR2 SQIVND (reference sequence). This CDR3 comprises 15 residues.